This T cell receptor beta chain was documented in a study of glioma-infiltrating T cells. Study-level findings and limits: CDR3 overlap between tissue and blood was very small.

Germline CDR1 is MDHEN and CDR2 is SYDVKM. The trim removed 3 bases at V and 6 bases at J, leaving 15 bases unmatched. The CDR3 is 17 amino acids. Using RNA template, CDR3s of TCR alpha and beta were amplified with iRepertoire arm-PCR. MiXCR was run by TCRdb on the multiplex PCR reads, yielding one entry per CDR3 protein. The data show around 390,000 distinct CDR3 sequences, with 35% to 45% seen just once and 12% held by the top ten. Notes on this clonotype: What it binds is unknown.

This chain joins TRBV28 and TRBJ1-2; TRBD1 matches at 8 bases. The material sequenced was glioma tissue, nonneoplastic brain tissue, or PBMCs (not recorded which). The TCR originated in a human donor with low-grade glioma or glioblastoma, undergoing nonglioma brain surgery, or in good health (not recorded which). Here the CDR3 DNA reads TGTGCCAGCAGTTTGGGACAGGCTTACCCCCTCTCTGATGGCTACACCTTC. Its protein product is CASSLGQAYPLSDGYTF.